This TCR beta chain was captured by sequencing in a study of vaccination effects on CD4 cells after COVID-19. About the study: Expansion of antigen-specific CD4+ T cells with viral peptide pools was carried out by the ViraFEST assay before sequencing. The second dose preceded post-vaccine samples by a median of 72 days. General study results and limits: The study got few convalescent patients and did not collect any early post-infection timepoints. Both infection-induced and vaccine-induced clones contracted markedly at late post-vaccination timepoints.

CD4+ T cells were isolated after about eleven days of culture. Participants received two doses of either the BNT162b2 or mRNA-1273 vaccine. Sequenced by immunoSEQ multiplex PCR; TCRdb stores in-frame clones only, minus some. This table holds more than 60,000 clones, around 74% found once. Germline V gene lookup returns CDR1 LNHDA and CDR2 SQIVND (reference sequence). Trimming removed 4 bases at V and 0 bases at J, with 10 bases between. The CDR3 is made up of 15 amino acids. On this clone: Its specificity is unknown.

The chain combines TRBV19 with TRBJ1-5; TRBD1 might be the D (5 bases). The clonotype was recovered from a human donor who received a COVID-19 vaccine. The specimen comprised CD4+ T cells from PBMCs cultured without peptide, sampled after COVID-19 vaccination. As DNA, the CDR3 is TGTGCCAGTAGTACGGGACGATATAGCAATCAGCCCCAGCATTTT. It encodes CASSTGRYSNQPQHF.